This T cell receptor beta chain was found in a study of blood T cell repertoires in COVID-19. Overall study context: PBMCs, B-cell-depleted T cells, or T cells were the source of the cDNA or gDNA that made up the material.

From germline, CDR1 is ENHRY and CDR2 SYGVKD. The CDR3 has 13 residues. V was shortened by 6 bases and J by 3 bases, with 11 bases between the two germline ends. This table comes from immunoSEQ multiplex PCR, and its TCRdb copy is limited to in-frame clones, with some not included. The sample shows over 120,000 clones, around 80% of them seen only once. Sample: peripheral blood. The receptor was isolated from a woman aged 55-69 years with acute or convalescent COVID-19. The chain joins TRBV10-3 to TRBJ1-1; D is unclear. The CDR3 nucleotides read TGTGCCATCAGATATGACAAGTACACTGAAGCTTTCTTT. Translated, it gives CAIRYDKYTEAFF.